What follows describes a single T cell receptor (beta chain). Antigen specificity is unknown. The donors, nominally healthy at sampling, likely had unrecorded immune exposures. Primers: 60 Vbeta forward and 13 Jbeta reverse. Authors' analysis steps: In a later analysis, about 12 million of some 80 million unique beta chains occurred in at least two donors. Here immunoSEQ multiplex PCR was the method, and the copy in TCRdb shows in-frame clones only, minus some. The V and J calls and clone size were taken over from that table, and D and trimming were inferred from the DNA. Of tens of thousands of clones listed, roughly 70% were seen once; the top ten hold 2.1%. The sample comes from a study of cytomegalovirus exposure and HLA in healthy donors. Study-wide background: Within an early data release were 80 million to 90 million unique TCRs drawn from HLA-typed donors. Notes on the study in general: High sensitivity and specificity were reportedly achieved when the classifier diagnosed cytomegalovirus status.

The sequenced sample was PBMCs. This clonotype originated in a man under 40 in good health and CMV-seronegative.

The CDR3 loop is CASSLVRYEQYF. The DNA of the CDR3 is TGTGCCAGCAGCTTAGTGCGCTACGAGCAGTACTTC. V is TRBV7-2 and J is TRBJ2-7, with D unclear. Germline lookup yields CDR1 SGHTA and CDR2 FQGNSA. The CDR3 loop spans 12 amino acids. V was clipped by 1 base and J by 3 bases, with 4 bases between them. The full variable domain, rest sourced from reference TRBV7-2 and TRBJ2-7, is GAGVSQSPSNKVTEKGKDVELRCDPISGHTALYWYRQSLGQGLEFLIYFQGNSAPDKSGLPSDRFSAERTGGSVSTLTIQRTQQEDSAVYLCASSLVRYEQYFGPGTRLTVT.